Sequencing of this T cell receptor (beta chain) was carried out in a study of CXCR3-negative and CXCR3-positive naive CD8 T cells. Study findings and constraints: Relative to CXCR3-negative naive cells, CXCR3-positive naive cells had more hydrophobic TRB CDR3s. In both naive subsets diversity was comparably high, whereas memory CD8+ cells showed much lower diversity. Freshly isolated PBMCs were used in most assays, given partial CXCR3 loss after freezing.

The CDR3 covers 16 residues. Per the germline V gene, CDR1 is MDHEN and CDR2 is SYDVKM. 5' RACE with UMI labels generated the TRB cDNA libraries. Reanalyzing the 5' RACE reads, TCRdb keeps one entry per CDR3 protein, without DNA. In total, the table holds some 130,000 distinct CDR3 sequences. Comment on this clonotype: What it binds is not known.

Material: naive CXCR3- CD8+ T cells from blood. As for subset: CD45RO-CCR7+CD27+CD95- naive CD8+ T cells lacking CXCR3 (TNR3-). The receptor was derived from a human donor in good health. Some clones in this sample may be carry-over from other donors' samples. The chain uses TRBV28 and TRBJ1-1; TCRdb lists TRBD1, though no DNA is available to test this call. The CDR3 loop reads CASSLNWGGMNTEAFF.